Detailed here is one T cell receptor (beta chain). These data belong to a study of memory CD4+ T cells and cytomegalovirus serostatus. Trimming stripped 5 bases from V and 3 bases from J, with 10 bases between. The germline V gene encodes CDR1 GTSNPN and CDR2 SVGIG (reference sequence). The CDR3 is 12 amino acids. Authors' methods: Out-of-frame sequences were removed, leaving roughly 2.1 million distinct TCRbeta sequences. TCRdb keeps only in-frame clones here, not all; method: immunoSEQ multiplex PCR. The V and J calls and the clone size are those of that table, but D and trimming were determined from the DNA. The sample contains under 75,000 clones, roughly 80% of which appear only once. The sort gate was single viable CD3+CD4+CD8-CD45RO+ cells for memory CD4+ T cells. Positive selection with CD4 microbeads enriched total CD4+ T cells.

This receptor was taken from an adult in good health and CMV-seronegative. Some clones in this sample may be carry-over from other donors' samples. Sequencing was carried out using memory CD4+ T cells from blood. The chain links TRBV30 to TRBJ1-1; D gene ambiguous. The CDR3 protein is CAWEDGYTEAFF. The CDR3 coding sequence is TGTGCCTGGGAAGATGGGTACACTGAAGCTTTCTTT.